These 5 T cell receptor beta chains were all obtained from the same sample, sequenced in a study of T cell responses to AZD1222 COVID-19 vaccine. Sequencing used immunoSEQ multiplex PCR; TCRdb keeps in-frame clones, though not all of them. This sample has about 54,000 clones, with around 89% found just once. Sequences were derived from peripheral blood, sampled on day 0 of AZD1222 vaccination. These receptors were collected from an adult in good health.

V gene TRBV7-8 combines with J gene TRBJ2-7; 10 bases are shared with TRBD2. Germline lookup yields CDR1 SGHVS and CDR2 FQNEAQ. J gave up 2 bases and V 5 bases, and 9 bases lay outside the gene matches. The CDR3 runs 16 residues. DNA of the CDR3: TGTGCCAGCAGCCCCCCAAGGACTAGCGGTACCTACGAGCAGTACTTC. This gives the protein CASSPPRTSGTYEQYF.

The chain recombines TRBV10-3 with TRBJ1-2; D is perhaps TRBD1 (6 bases). CDR3 length equals 17 residues. V lost 1 base and J lost 6, with 21 bases in between. The germline V gene encodes CDR1 ENHRY and CDR2 SYGVKD. The CDR3: CAISEFRGSQSTDGYTF. In DNA, the CDR3 is TGTGCCATCAGTGAGTTCAGGGGAAGCCAGTCTACCGATGGCTACACCTTC.

The chain has TRBV7-2 and TRBJ2-3; 7 nucleotides agree with TRBD2. The J segment lost 1 base and the V segment lost 1 base, leaving 5 bases of the junction unmatched. The CDR3 runs to 16 residues. Per germline, CDR1 SGHTA and CDR2 FQGNSA. The CDR3 is CASSLGASGGTDTQYF. CDR3 coding DNA: TGTGCCAGCAGCTTAGGGGCTAGCGGAGGCACAGATACGCAGTATTTT.

This chain joins TRBV5-1 and TRBJ2-1, with D perhaps matching TRBD1 (6 bases). The CDR3 covers 15 residues. Trimming took 3 bases from V and 7 from J, leaving 17 bases between them. In germline, CDR1 is SGHRS, CDR2 YFSETQ. The CDR3 nucleotides read TGCGCCAGCAGCTCACAGGGAATGGGAGAAAATGAGCAGTTCTTC. This encodes CASSSQGMGENEQFF.

V is TRBV20-1 and J is TRBJ2-1; 11 bases fit TRBD2. Unmatched junction bases numbered 9, after V lost 6 bases and J lost 8 bases. This CDR3 spans 14 amino acids. CDR1 is DFQATT, CDR2 SNEGSKA, per germline (reference sequence). This CDR3 reads CSASTSGRLYEQFF. The CDR3 DNA reads as TGCAGTGCGAGTACTAGCGGGAGACTGTATGAGCAGTTCTTC.